This T cell receptor (beta chain) comes out of a study of CD8+CD57+ T cells in acquired aplastic anemia. As for the study in general: CD4+ and CD8+ cells, once sorted, gave DNA averaging about 3.4 ug. Study findings and constraints: Around 27 was the count of CD8+ CDR3 sequences that patients shared with controls.

According to the study, genomic DNA was the template for TCR beta VDJ and CDR3 profiling. From the reads, TCRdb called clonotypes with MiXCR, one entry per CDR3 protein. The data hold 150,000 to 200,000 distinct CDR3 sequences, with roughly 40% observed a single time. A note on this clonotype: Its antigen is currently unknown. The conserved phenylalanine or tryptophan is not found at the CDR3 terminus, so this likely reflects a read error.

The CDR3 consists of 14 residues. Per the germline V gene, CDR1 is MGHDK and CDR2 is SYGVNS. The J gene is TRBJ2-7, the V gene TRBV25-1, with a tentative D call TRBD1 (6 bases). The origin of this receptor is a human donor in good health. The sequenced sample was sorted CD4+, CD8+, or CD8+CD57+ T cells (not recorded which) from PBMCs. CDR3 sequence: CASTPGTNSYKQYS. DNA for the CDR3: TGTGCCAGCACTCCCGGGACAAACTCCTACAAGCAGTACTCC.